The 31 T cell receptor beta chains below were found in one sample sequenced in a study of vaccination and CD4 T cells after COVID-19. Scientists ran DNA taken from cultured CD4+ T cells through the Oncomine TCR Beta short-read assay for sequencing. TCRdb ran MiXCR on the PCR reads and lists one entry per CDR3 protein. The sample consists of around 7,000 distinct CDR3 sequences, roughly 50% of them appearing once. No antigen is known for these receptors. Stated treatment: roughly ten-day PBMC culture with coronavirus spike peptide pools or control peptides (ViraFEST assay). From the unexposed donor, CD4+ T cells were collected ahead of the COVID-19 pandemic (2011-2018). The sample was CD4+ T cells from blood, cultured in vitro. These receptors all stem from a human donor in good health.

This clonotype came up a few times. This chain joins TRBV6-1 and TRBJ1-2; D remains unclear. The V gene's germline CDR1 is MNHNS and CDR2 SASEGT. The V and J ends lost 2 bases and 1 base respectively, with 11 bases between them. CDR3 length: 15 residues. The CDR3 reads CASSERPGFNYGYTF. DNA for the CDR3: TGTGCCAGCAGTGAAAGGCCCGGTTTTAACTATGGCTACACCTTC.

This rearrangement joins TRBV7-9 to TRBJ1-2; 7 positions match TRBD1. The V gene's germline CDR1 is SEHNR and CDR2 FQNEAQ (reference sequence). V lost 5 bases, J lost 0 bases, and 3 bases stayed unmatched. The CDR3 has 14 residues. The CDR3 loop is CASSPGQTNYGYTF. Here the CDR3 DNA reads TGTGCCAGCAGCCCGGGACAGACTAACTATGGCTACACCTTC.

This sequence joins TRBV27 and TRBJ2-7; D tentatively reads TRBD1 or TRBD2 (5 bases each). Germline V gene data show CDR1 as MNHEY and CDR2 as SMNVEV (reference sequence). Trimming removed 4 bases at V and 7 bases at J, with 11 bases between. The CDR3 runs 12 residues. In DNA form, the CDR3 reads TGTGCCAGCAGTTCCGGGGCAAAGGAGCAGTACTTC. Amino acid sequence: CASSSGAKEQYF.

This rearrangement joins TRBV2 to TRBJ1-2; D gene unclear. Germline V gives CDR1 SNHLY, CDR2 FYNNEI. V gave up 5 bases and J gave up 2 bases, with 9 bases separating them. The CDR3 is 13 amino acids. The CDR3 nucleotides read TGTGCCAGCAGTCCCGACATAAACTATGGCTACACCTTC. As protein: CASSPDINYGYTF.

The V and J genes are TRBV12-5 and TRBJ2-5, with 9 bases identical to TRBD1. The CDR3 has 14 residues. The germline V gene has CDR1 LGHNT and CDR2 FRNRAP. V dropped 6 bases and J dropped 5; count of bases not matched to a gene: 7. The CDR3 region has the DNA TGTGCTAGTGGACGGGGACAGGGAATGGAGACCCAGTACTTC. Amino acid sequence: CASGRGQGMETQYF.

V is TRBV10-1 and J is TRBJ1-1, with a tentative D call TRBD1 (6 bases). Trimming took 3 bases from V and 8 from J, leaving 10 bases between them. The germline V gene encodes CDR1 WNHNN and CDR2 SYGVQD (reference sequence). The length of the CDR3 is 12 residues. In nucleotides, the CDR3 is TGCGCCAGCAGTGAAGCCGGGACAGAAGCTTTCTTT. Translating gives CASSEAGTEAFF.

The CDR3 region has the DNA TGCAGCGTGTCGGCAGAAGTCACAGATACGCAGTATTTT. Residues: CSVSAEVTDTQYF. The V and J genes are TRBV29-1 and TRBJ2-3; D is undetermined. Trimming left V 6 bases short and J 2 bases short, with 12 bases between. This CDR3 region has 13 residues. Germline V gene data show CDR1 as SQVTM and CDR2 as ANQGSEA.

This clonotype was seen only a few times. The chain joins TRBV7-9 to TRBJ2-5; a possible D gene is TRBD2 (6 bases). CDR3 length equals 15 residues. The V gene lost 5 bases and the J gene lost 5 bases, with 18 bases spanning the gap. CDR1 is SEHNR, CDR2 FQNEAQ, per germline (reference sequence). CDR3 in DNA: TGTGCCAGCAGCCCCGGGACTTCCGTCCTTGAGACCCAGTACTTC. Translation gives CASSPGTSVLETQYF.

V and J are TRBV6-1 and TRBJ1-2, with no clear D. The CDR3 has 12 amino acids. V was clipped by 7 bases and J by 8 bases, with 14 bases between them. CDR1 is MNHNS and CDR2 is SASEGT in the germline V gene. The CDR3 protein is CASTLGVGGYTF. The CDR3 nucleotides are TGTGCCAGCACCCTTGGGGTAGGCGGCTACACCTTC.

V gene TRBV6-1 combines with J gene TRBJ2-7; TRBD1 matches at 8 bases. Germline loops: CDR1 MNHNS, CDR2 SASEGT. The CDR3 contains 14 residues. The ends lost 8 bases at V and 3 bases at J; junction bases unmatched: 9. CDR3 in amino acids: CASQITGGFYEQYF. DNA of the CDR3: TGTGCCAGCCAAATTACAGGGGGGTTCTACGAGCAGTACTTC.

Here the CDR3 reads CALSTGTTDTQYF. CDR3 DNA: TGTGCCCTTTCGACAGGGACAACAGATACGCAGTATTTT. This chain connects TRBV2 to TRBJ2-3, with 7 positions matching TRBD1. This CDR3 spans 13 amino acids. In germline, CDR1 is SNHLY, CDR2 FYNNEI. V lost 11 bases to trimming and J lost 3 bases; unmatched junction nucleotides: 8.

This rearrangement joins TRBV25-1 to TRBJ2-6; D is unclear. Trimming cost V 4 bases and J 2 bases, with 9 bases left between them. This CDR3 contains 15 residues. Germline assignment: CDR1 MGHDK and CDR2 SYGVNS. This CDR3 is CASSGNRPGANVLTF. The CDR3 nucleotides are TGTGCCAGCAGTGGGAACCGGCCTGGGGCCAACGTCCTGACTTTC.

The chain couples TRBV7-9 to TRBJ1-6; tentative D call: TRBD1 (6 bases). V dropped 3 bases and J dropped 8 bases, with 14 bases sitting between them. Germline V gives CDR1 SEHNR, CDR2 FQNEAQ (reference sequence). The CDR3 contains 15 residues. The chain's CDR3 is CASSFERPGDSPLHF. The CDR3 DNA is TGTGCCAGCAGCTTCGAAAGACCAGGGGATTCACCCCTCCACTTT.

The chain uses TRBV20-1 and TRBJ1-2; D remains unclear. V was cut by 1 base and J by 5 bases, with 11 bases left in between. The germline V gene encodes CDR1 DFQATT and CDR2 SNEGSKA (reference sequence). The CDR3 has 13 amino acids. In DNA form, the CDR3 reads TGCAGTGCTAGAGTAGGTTTACTGTATGGCTACACCTTC. It specifies CSARVGLLYGYTF.

As to this clonotype: Its ends do not fully match the called genes, so a read error is possible. V usage is TRBV20-1 and J usage is TRBJ2-4, with D tentatively TRBD2 (5 bases). This CDR3 has 12 amino acids. Looked up from germline, CDR1 is DFQATT and CDR2 is SNEGSKA (reference sequence). In DNA form, the CDR3 reads TGCAGTGCTAGACTAGCCGAAAACATTCAGTACTTC. Its translation: CSARLAENIQYF.

The chain carries TRBV19 and TRBJ1-1; D is ambiguous. Germline V CDR1 and CDR2: LNHDA, SQIVND (reference sequence). The CDR3 consists of 13 residues. Trimming pared 5 bases from V and 0 bases from J, leaving 7 bases between. CDR3 sequence reads: CASSSGLNTEAFF. In nucleotides, the CDR3 is TGTGCCAGTAGTTCCGGGTTGAACACTGAAGCTTTCTTT.

This chain connects TRBV19 to TRBJ2-3, with D possibly being TRBD2 (5 bases). This CDR3 comprises 14 residues. The germline gives CDR1 LNHDA, CDR2 SQIVND (reference sequence). The V end lost 3 bases, the J end lost 5 bases, and 12 bases lay between the germline ends. In nucleotides, the CDR3 is TGTGCCAGTAGTATCTATAGGGAGCGAGATACGCAGTATTTT. Protein: CASSIYRERDTQYF.

Within the sample, this clonotype is medium-sized. The chain employs TRBV30 and TRBJ1-1, with a tentative D call TRBD1 (5 bases). Germline CDR1 is GTSNPN and CDR2 is SVGIG (reference sequence). Trimming left V 4 bases short and J 7 bases short, with 10 bases between. This CDR3 contains 11 residues. CDR3 region: CAWNGQGEAFF. The CDR3 region has the DNA TGTGCCTGGAATGGGCAGGGTGAAGCTTTCTTT.

This rearrangement joins TRBV20-1 to TRBJ2-2; 8 bases are a match to TRBD1. The junction had 6 bases not matched to a gene; V was cut back by 5 bases and J by 4 bases. This CDR3 is built from 14 residues. The germline gives CDR1 DFQATT, CDR2 SNEGSKA (reference sequence). This CDR3 reads CSAPTGGFTGELFF. The CDR3 DNA follows: TGCAGTGCTCCTACAGGGGGTTTCACCGGGGAGCTGTTTTTT.

This chain uses TRBV20-1 with TRBJ2-1, with 11 nucleotides matching TRBD2. V gave up 3 bases and J gave up 4 bases; unmatched junction bases: 5. This CDR3 spans 15 amino acids. Per germline, CDR1 DFQATT and CDR2 SNEGSKA (reference sequence). The CDR3 nucleotides are TGCAGTGCTAGGGAGGGACTAGCGGAGTACAATGAGCAGTTCTTC. Translation: CSAREGLAEYNEQFF.

The gene calls are TRBV6-1 and TRBJ2-3; 8 bases align to TRBD2. Trimming took 7 bases from V and 4 from J; bases not matched to a gene: 7. The CDR3 loop spans 14 amino acids. CDR1 and CDR2 from the germline V gene are MNHNS and SASEGT. The CDR3 reads CASTRTSIPDTQYF. The CDR3 DNA reads as TGTGCCAGCACCCGGACTAGCATTCCAGATACGCAGTATTTT.

This rearrangement joins TRBV6-5 to TRBJ2-7; 11 bases map to TRBD1. The CDR3 length is 16 residues. From germline, CDR1 is MNHEY and CDR2 SVGAGI. Trimming at V came to 0 bases and at J to 7 bases, leaving 8 bases not matched to a gene. The CDR3 region is CASSYSHPGQGVEQYF. The CDR3 coding sequence is TGTGCCAGCAGTTACTCTCACCCGGGACAGGGGGTTGAGCAGTACTTC.

Only a few counts were recorded for this clonotype. This rearrangement joins TRBV25-1 to TRBJ1-2; 11 bases are shared with TRBD1. The V and J ends lost 6 bases and 6 bases, in that order; junction bases with no gene match: 9. CDR1 is MGHDK and CDR2 is SYGVNS in the germline V gene. The CDR3 is made up of 15 amino acids. The CDR3 nucleotides are TGTGCCAGCAGCAGCGGTTCGGGACAGGGGGATGGCTACACCTTC. Translating gives CASSSGSGQGDGYTF.

The V and J genes are TRBV7-2 and TRBJ1-2, with no clear D. This CDR3 contains 13 residues. Per germline, CDR1 SGHTA and CDR2 FQGNSA. The V gene lost 1 base and the J gene lost 8 bases, with 11 bases spanning the gap. The CDR3 here is CASSLGDIRGYTF. The CDR3 DNA sequence: TGTGCCAGCAGCTTAGGGGATATCCGCGGCTACACCTTC.

J is TRBJ2-3 and V is TRBV6-4; 9 bases are a match to TRBD2. The germline V gene encodes CDR1 MRHNA and CDR2 SNTAGT. The CDR3 runs 14 residues. Losses at the gene ends were 10 bases for V and 2 bases for J; bases not matched to a gene: 7. CDR3 sequence reads: CATPSGDNTDTQYF. In DNA form, the CDR3 reads TGTGCCACCCCTAGCGGGGATAACACAGATACGCAGTATTTT.

The chain is built from TRBV5-1 and TRBJ2-5; TRBD1 is a possible D gene (5 bases). The V end was cut by 3 bases, the J end by 4 bases, with 13 bases between. This CDR3 comprises 14 residues. The germline V gene has CDR1 SGHRS and CDR2 YFSETQ. The CDR3 DNA reads as TGCGCCAGCAGCTCAGACAGCGTCCCAGAGACCCAGTACTTC. Its translation: CASSSDSVPETQYF.

V usage is TRBV7-3 and J usage is TRBJ1-2; D is unresolved. V was cut by 1 base and J by 5 bases, with 5 bases left in between. The CDR3 runs to 12 residues. In germline, CDR1 is SGHTA, CDR2 FQGTGA. CDR3: CASSLRGYGYTF. The CDR3 bases are TGTGCCAGCAGCTTAAGGGGTTATGGCTACACCTTC.

The V and J genes are TRBV7-9 and TRBJ1-4, with D tentatively TRBD1 (5 bases). Trimming took 0 bases from V and 6 from J, leaving 8 bases between them. Germline CDR1 SEHNR, CDR2 FQNEAQ (reference sequence). This CDR3 has 14 amino acids. CDR3 DNA: TGTGCCAGCAGCTTAGCCGGGGGAGATGAAAAACTGTTTTTT. Translated, it gives CASSLAGGDEKLFF.

This clonotype has just a few counts. The rearrangement uses TRBV20-1 and TRBJ2-2; D uncertain. CDR3 length equals 14 residues. Trimming took 3 bases from V and 2 from J, leaving 10 bases between them. The germline V gene encodes CDR1 DFQATT and CDR2 SNEGSKA (reference sequence). The chain's CDR3 is CSASSDPNTGELFF. The CDR3, as DNA: TGCAGTGCTAGTTCGGACCCAAACACCGGGGAGCTGTTTTTT.

The chain combines TRBV27 with TRBJ1-5, with D possibly TRBD1 on 6 matching bases. The CDR3 runs to 15 residues. The germline V gene encodes CDR1 MNHEY and CDR2 SMNVEV (reference sequence). V was trimmed by 3 bases and J by 4 bases, leaving 13 bases between them. CDR3 amino acids: CASSFARGLNQPQHF. CDR3 in DNA: TGTGCCAGCAGTTTCGCCAGGGGTCTTAATCAGCCCCAGCATTTT.

This clonotype was counted once. This chain connects TRBV12-3 or TRBV12-4 to TRBJ1-2; 7 nucleotides match TRBD1. Trimming removed 2 bases from V and 4 bases from J; junction bases left unmatched: 1. The CDR3 runs 13 residues. The CDR3 here is CASSLTGAYGYTF. CDR3 DNA sequence: TGTGCCAGCAGTTTAACAGGGGCCTATGGCTACACCTTC.